This T cell receptor beta chain was retrieved from a study of shared clonotypes between healthy human individuals. Germline V gene lookup returns CDR1 LNHDA and CDR2 SQIVND (reference sequence). V was pared by 11 bases and J by 0 bases, with 17 bases between. This CDR3 contains 15 residues. Over several immunoSEQ plates, each subset's genomic DNA was distributed in even portions. Produced via immunoSEQ multiplex PCR; TCRdb's table is partial and in-frame only. The data contain 1,500,000 or so clones, roughly 96% of them singletons. Study-wide points: In this cohort, only blood was sampled, and tissue repertoires likely differ.

This clone was recorded once. Its specificity is not known. The V call is TRBV19, the J call TRBJ2-1, with D perhaps matching TRBD2 (7 bases). The TCR originated in a man aged 25-40 years in good health. Input material: naive CD4+ T cells sorted from blood. Documented subset: CD45RA+ positively selected. CDR3 in amino acids: CASRGAGRSYNEQFF. The CDR3 nucleotides read TGTGCCTCCCGGGGGGCGGGCCGCTCCTACAATGAGCAGTTCTTC.